This T cell receptor (beta chain) was captured in a study of cytomegalovirus exposure and HLA in healthy donors. Study at large: Samples from HLA-typed donors yielded around 79 million unique TCRs in an early data release. Study-wide findings and caveats: Among TCR beta chains of equal frequency, HLA-associated ones were more clonally expanded in a later analysis. When analyzed later, a missense DCLRE1C variant was found to be linked to TCR beta V- and J-gene trimming.

The PCR contained 60 Vbeta and 13 Jbeta primers. Using immunoSEQ multiplex PCR, the repertoire was profiled, and TCRdb retains in-frame clones only, with some absent. The data hold under 150,000 clones, with roughly 83% observed a single time. Remarks on this clone: What it recognizes is unknown.

This CDR3 contains 15 residues. Germline CDR1 reads SGHNT; CDR2 reads YYREEE (reference sequence). The junction had 5 bases not matched to a gene; V was cut back by 3 bases and J by 4 bases. This TCR derives from a man aged 40-49 years in good health and CMV-seropositive. Sample: PBMCs. V and J are TRBV5-4 and TRBJ1-1, with TRBD1 matching 11 bases. The chain's CDR3 is CASSSPGQGGTEAFF. The DNA of the CDR3 is TGTGCCAGCAGCTCACCGGGACAGGGGGGCACTGAAGCTTTCTTT.